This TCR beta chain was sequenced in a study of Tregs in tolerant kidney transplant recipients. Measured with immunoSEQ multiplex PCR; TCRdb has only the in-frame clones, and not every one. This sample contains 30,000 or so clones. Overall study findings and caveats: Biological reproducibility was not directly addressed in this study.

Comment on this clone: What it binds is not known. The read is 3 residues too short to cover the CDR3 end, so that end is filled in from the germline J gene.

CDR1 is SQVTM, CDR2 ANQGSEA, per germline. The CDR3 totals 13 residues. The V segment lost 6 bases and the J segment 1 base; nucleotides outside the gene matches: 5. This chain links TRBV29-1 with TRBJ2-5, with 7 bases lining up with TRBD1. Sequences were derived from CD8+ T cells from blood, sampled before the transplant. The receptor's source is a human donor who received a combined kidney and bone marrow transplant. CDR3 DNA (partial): TGCAGCGTCCCGGGACAGACCCAAGAGACC. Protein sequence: CSVPGQTQET. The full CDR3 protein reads CSVPGQTQETQYF.